The rows below give T cell receptor beta chains drawn from one sample of a study of T cell clones after liver transplantation. Assay: immunoSEQ multiplex PCR; the TCRdb copy retains only in-frame clones and omits some. The repertoire holds around 100,000 clones, with about 86% as singletons. The specimen was CD4+ T cells from blood, collected around 4 years after liver transplant. The source of these receptors is a human patient who received a liver transplant. A share of the T cells may be of graft donor origin. The CDR3 runs from the conserved cysteine through the conserved F or W.

v_gene	j_gene	CDR3aa
TRBV5-6	TRBJ2-3	CASSHRPGVSTDTQYF
TRBV5-1	TRBJ2-7	CASSFSLATLEQYF
TRBV19	TRBJ2-3	CASSPRTSGRAADTQYF
TRBV5-4	TRBJ2-3	CASSLVRRDTDTQYF
TRBV5-1	TRBJ2-1	CASSLGLGAQFF
TRBV4-3	TRBJ1-2	CASSLTGANYGYTF
TRBV5-4	TRBJ2-2	CASSKAGGRTGELFF
TRBV7-6	TRBJ2-5	CASKQAGQETQYF
TRBV19	TRBJ1-5	CASSTQGQGATQPQHF
TRBV6-5	TRBJ1-5	CASSSPDRVGQPQHF
TRBV18	TRBJ2-7	CASARGEIPYEQYF
TRBV28	TRBJ1-5	CASSQGGSYQPQHF
TRBV19	TRBJ2-5	CASSMGLLRETQYF
TRBV18	TRBJ1-1	CASSRKLNTEAFF
TRBV5-1	TRBJ1-3	CASSLQAQEDTIYF
TRBV18	TRBJ2-6	CASSPSTRARGGANVLTF